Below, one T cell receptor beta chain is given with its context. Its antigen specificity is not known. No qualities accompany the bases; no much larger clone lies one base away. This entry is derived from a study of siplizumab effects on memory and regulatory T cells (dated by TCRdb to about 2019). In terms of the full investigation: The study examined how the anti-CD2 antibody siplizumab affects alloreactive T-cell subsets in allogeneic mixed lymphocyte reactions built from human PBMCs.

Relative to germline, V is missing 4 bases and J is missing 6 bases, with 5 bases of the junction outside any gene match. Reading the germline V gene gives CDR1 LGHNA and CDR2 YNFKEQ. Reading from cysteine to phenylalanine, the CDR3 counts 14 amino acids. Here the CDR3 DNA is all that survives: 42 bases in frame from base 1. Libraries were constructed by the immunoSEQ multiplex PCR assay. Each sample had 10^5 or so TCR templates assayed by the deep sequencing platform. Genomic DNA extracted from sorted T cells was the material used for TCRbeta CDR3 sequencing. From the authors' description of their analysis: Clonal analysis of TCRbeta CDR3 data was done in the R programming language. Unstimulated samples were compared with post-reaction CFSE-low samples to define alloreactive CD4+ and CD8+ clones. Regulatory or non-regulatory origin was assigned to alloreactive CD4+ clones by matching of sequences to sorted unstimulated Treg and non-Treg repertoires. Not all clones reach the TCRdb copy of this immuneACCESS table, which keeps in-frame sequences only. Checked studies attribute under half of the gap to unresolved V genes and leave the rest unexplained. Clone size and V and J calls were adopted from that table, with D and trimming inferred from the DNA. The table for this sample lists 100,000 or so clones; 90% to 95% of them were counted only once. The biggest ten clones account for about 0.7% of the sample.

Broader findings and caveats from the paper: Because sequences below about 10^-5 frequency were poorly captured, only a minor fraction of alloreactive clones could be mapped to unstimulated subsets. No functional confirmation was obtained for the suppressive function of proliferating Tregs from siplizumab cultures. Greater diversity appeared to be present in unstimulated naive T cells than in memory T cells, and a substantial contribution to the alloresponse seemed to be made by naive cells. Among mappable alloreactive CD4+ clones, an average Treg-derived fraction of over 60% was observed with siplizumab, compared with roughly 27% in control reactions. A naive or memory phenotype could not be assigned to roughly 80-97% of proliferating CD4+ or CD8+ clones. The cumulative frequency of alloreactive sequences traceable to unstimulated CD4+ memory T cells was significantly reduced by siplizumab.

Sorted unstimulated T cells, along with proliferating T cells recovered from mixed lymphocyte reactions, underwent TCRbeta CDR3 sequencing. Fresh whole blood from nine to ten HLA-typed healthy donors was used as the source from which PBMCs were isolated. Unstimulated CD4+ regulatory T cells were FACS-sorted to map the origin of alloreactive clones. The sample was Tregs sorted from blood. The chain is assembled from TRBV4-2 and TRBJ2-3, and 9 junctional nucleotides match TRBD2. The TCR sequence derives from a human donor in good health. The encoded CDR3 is CASSPGSGSDTQYF. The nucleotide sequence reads TGTGCCAGCAGCCCCGGTAGCGGGAGTGATACGCAGTATTTT.